This T cell receptor beta chain was recorded in a study of T cells after yellow fever vaccination. Regarding the study as a whole: The booster response re-showed most primary clones: approximately 97% CD4, 88% CD8.

A note on this clonotype: Its specificity is not known.

CDR1 is DFQATT and CDR2 is SNEGSKA in the germline V gene (reference sequence). The V segment lost 7 bases and the J segment 3 bases; nucleotides outside the gene matches: 3. The CDR3 sequence is 12 residues long. 5'RACE template switching generated TCR cDNA, adding a universal primer site and UMIs. TCRdb re-derived calls from the 5' RACE reads in MiXCR, one entry per CDR3 protein. Of 450,000 to 600,000 distinct CDR3 sequences listed, about 17% are singletons. The source of this sequence is a man aged 18 to 30 who received the YFV17D yellow fever vaccine. The sequencing used PBMCs, collected 5 days after the first yellow fever vaccination. The V and J genes are TRBV20-1 and TRBJ1-2, with 9 bases aligning to TRBD1. The CDR3 DNA sequence: TGCAGTGGCCGGACAGGGGACTATGGCTACACCTTC. Encoded protein: CSGRTGDYGYTF.